This note documents a single T cell receptor beta chain sequence. Its antigen is not known. Germline CDR1 reads SGHVS; CDR2 reads FQNEAQ. The CDR3 consists of 15 residues. Germline trimming cut 6 bases from V and 6 bases from J; bases unmatched to any gene: 4. This specimen belongs to a study of cytomegalovirus exposure and HLA in healthy donors. Study-wide findings and caveats: A list of approximately 150 TCR beta chains associated with cytomegalovirus was given. The authors later found most CMV-associated TCR beta chains appeared HLA-restricted. Excluded were some V segments that proved indistinguishable, including TRBV6-2 and TRBV6-3.

Healthy bone marrow donors made up the donor group. Amplification used 60 Vbeta primers and 13 Jbeta primers. Sequencing used immunoSEQ multiplex PCR; TCRdb keeps in-frame clones, though not all of them. This sample has approximately 140,000 clones, with 73% found just once. The sample taken for sequencing was PBMCs. The receptor's source is a human donor in good health. J is TRBJ2-1 and V is TRBV7-8, with 14 bases identical to TRBD2. This chain's CDR3 is CASSYGTSGSNEQFF. The CDR3 coding sequence is TGTGCCAGCAGTTACGGGACTAGCGGGAGCAATGAGCAGTTCTTC.